The clone carrying this T cell receptor beta chain appeared many times. What it binds is unknown. These data belong to a study of neurological immune-mediated disorders. The cDNA came from 5'RACE, which used 10-nucleotide random UMIs. TCRdb fed the 5' RACE reads into MiXCR, producing one record per CDR3 protein. Here the sample spans under 85,000 distinct CDR3 sequences, roughly 13% being singletons. Study observations and caveats: CDR3 amino acid sequences of expanded clones were not shared across subjects, a result suggesting private repertoires in all groups.

The V gene's germline CDR1 is SGHRS and CDR2 YFSETQ. The CDR3 contains 14 residues. V was pared by 0 bases and J by 5 bases, with 4 bases of the junction left unmatched. The V call is TRBV5-1, the J call TRBJ2-5, with TRBD2 matching 7 bases. The specimen sequenced was PBMCs. This receptor was taken from a woman in her 50s in good health. The CDR3 protein is CASSLESGVETQYF. The CDR3 DNA reads TGCGCCAGCAGCTTGGAGAGCGGGGTGGAGACCCAGTACTTC.